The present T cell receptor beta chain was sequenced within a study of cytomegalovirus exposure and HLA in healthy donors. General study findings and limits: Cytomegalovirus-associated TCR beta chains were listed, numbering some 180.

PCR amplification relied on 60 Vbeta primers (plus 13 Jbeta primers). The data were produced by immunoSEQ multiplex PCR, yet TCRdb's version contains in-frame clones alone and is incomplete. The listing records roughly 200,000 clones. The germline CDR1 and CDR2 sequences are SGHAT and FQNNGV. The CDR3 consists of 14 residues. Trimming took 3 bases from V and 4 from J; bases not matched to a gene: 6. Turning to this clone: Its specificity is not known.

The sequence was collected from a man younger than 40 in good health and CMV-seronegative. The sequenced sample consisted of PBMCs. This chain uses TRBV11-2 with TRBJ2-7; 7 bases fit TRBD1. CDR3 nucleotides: TGTGCCAGCAGCTTGGACAGGTTATCGTACGAGCAGTACTTC. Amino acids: CASSLDRLSYEQYF.